This T cell receptor beta chain was identified in a study of blood T cells in healthy people across ages. Worth noting for this clonotype: At one end, the junction sequence differs from germline, possibly due to a read error.

It was with a sample-barcoded 5' primer and a J-beta primer mix that a second PCR of roughly 7 to 11 cycles was run. TCRdb itself ran the 5' RACE reads through MiXCR, one entry per CDR3 protein. The sample shows roughly 730,000 distinct CDR3 sequences, approximately 53% of them seen only once. This TCR derives from a man in his forties or fifties in good health. Material: blood.

The CDR3 loop is CASSYLGRGGTATQYF. CDR3 DNA: TGTGCCAGCAGTTACCTGGGGCGGGGGGGCACAGCTACGCAGTATTTT. The J gene is TRBJ2-3, the V gene TRBV6-5, with 9 positions matching TRBD2. The germline CDR1 and CDR2 sequences are MNHEY and SVGAGI. This CDR3 spans 16 amino acids.